The clone carrying this T cell receptor beta chain was seen a handful of times. The data were taken from a study of blood T cells in healthy people across ages. CDR3 length equals 14 residues. V was clipped by 2 bases and J by 6 bases; unmatched bases: 4. Germline V gene lookup returns CDR1 DFQATT and CDR2 SNEGSKA (reference sequence). Primed by a sample-barcoded 5' primer and a J-beta primer mix, a second PCR proceeded for about 6 to 11 cycles. TCRdb analysed the 5' RACE reads with MiXCR anew, one entry per CDR3 protein. The sample includes roughly 860,000 distinct CDR3 sequences, about 62% of them seen just once.

The chain links TRBV20-1 to TRBJ1-6; 7 nucleotides align to TRBD1. The sequence came from a man aged 25-45 years in good health. The sequencing input was blood. For the CDR3, the DNA is TGCAGTGCTAGAAGGGGGGACAGTAATTCACCCCTCCACTTT. Its protein is CSARRGDSNSPLHF.